Many counts were recorded for the clone carrying this T cell receptor (beta chain). Its specificity is unknown. CDR1 and CDR2 from the germline V gene are SEHNR and FQNEAQ (reference sequence). Between the trimmed V and J ends, which lost 4 bases and 6 bases, there was a span of 7 bases. The CDR3 is made up of 12 amino acids. This sample was taken from a study of T cells after yellow fever vaccination. As for the study in general: Those fractions that held only low numbers of cells were prepared using the SMART-Seq v4 Ultra Low Input RNA kit.

Whole-study results and caveats: The booster response re-showed most primary clones: approximately 95% CD4, almost 90% CD8. It was a small share of clonotypes that appeared in both CD4 and CD8 compartments.

Template switching with 5'RACE generated the TCR cDNA and added a universal primer site and UMIs. TCRdb re-analysed the 5' RACE reads in MiXCR, keeping a single row per CDR3 protein. The sample contains 60,000 to 95,000 distinct CDR3 sequences, about 7.3% of which appear only once. The receptor's source is a man aged 18 to 35 who received the YFV17D yellow fever vaccine. V and J are TRBV7-9 and TRBJ2-1; D is unclear. Source: CD8+ T cells sorted from PBMCs, taken 10 days after the first yellow fever vaccination. CDR3 DNA sequence: TGTGCCAGCAGCTGGGATGGCAATGAGCAGTTCTTC. The encoded protein is CASSWDGNEQFF.